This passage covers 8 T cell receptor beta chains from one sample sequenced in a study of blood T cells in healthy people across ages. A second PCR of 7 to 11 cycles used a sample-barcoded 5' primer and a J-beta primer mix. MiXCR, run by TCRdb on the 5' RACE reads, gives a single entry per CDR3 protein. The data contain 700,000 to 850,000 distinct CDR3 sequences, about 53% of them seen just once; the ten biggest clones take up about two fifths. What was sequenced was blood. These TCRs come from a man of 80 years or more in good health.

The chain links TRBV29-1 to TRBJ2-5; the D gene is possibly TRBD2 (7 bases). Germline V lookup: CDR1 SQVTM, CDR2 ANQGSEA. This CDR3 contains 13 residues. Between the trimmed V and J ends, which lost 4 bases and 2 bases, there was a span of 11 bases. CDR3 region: CSVGGGQQETQYF. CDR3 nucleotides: TGCAGCGTTGGGGGGGGGCAACAAGAGACCCAGTACTTC.

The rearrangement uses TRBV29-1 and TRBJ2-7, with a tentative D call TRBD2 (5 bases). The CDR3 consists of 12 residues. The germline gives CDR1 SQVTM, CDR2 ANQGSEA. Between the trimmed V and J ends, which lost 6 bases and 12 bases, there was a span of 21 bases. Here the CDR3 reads CSVLSGAETRYF. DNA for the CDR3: TGCAGCGTGCTGAGCGGTGCGGAGACCCGGTACTTC.

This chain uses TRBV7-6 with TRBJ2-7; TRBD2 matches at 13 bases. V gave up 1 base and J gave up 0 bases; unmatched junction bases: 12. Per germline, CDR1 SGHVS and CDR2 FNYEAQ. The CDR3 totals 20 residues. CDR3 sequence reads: CASSLDSPERTSGGSYEQYF. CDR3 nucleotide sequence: TGTGCCAGCAGCTTAGATTCCCCAGAAAGGACTAGCGGGGGCTCCTACGAGCAGTACTTC.

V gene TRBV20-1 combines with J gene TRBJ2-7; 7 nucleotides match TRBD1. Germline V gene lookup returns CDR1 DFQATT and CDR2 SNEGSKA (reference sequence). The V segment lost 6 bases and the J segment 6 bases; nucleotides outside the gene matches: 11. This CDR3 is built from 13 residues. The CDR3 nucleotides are TGCAGTGCCTCCCGACAGGGATTCTTCGAGCAGTACTTC. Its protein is CSASRQGFFEQYF.

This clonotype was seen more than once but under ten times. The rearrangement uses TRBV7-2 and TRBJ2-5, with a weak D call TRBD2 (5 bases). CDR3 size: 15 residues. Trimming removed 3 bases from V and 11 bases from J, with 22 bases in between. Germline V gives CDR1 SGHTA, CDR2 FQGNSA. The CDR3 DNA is TGTGCCAGCAGCTTCCGGCAGGATACCGGGAATGAGCAGTACTTC. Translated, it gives CASSFRQDTGNEQYF.

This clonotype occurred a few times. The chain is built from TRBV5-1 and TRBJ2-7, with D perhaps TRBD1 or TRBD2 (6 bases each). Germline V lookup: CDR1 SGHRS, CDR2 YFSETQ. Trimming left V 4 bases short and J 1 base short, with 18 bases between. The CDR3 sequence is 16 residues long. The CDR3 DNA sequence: TGCGCCAGCAGCGTAGGGGGGATCGTCGGGTCCTACGAGCAGTACTTC. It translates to CASSVGGIVGSYEQYF.

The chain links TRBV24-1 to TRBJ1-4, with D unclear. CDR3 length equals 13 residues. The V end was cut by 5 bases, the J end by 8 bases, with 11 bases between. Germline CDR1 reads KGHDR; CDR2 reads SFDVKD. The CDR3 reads CATSAEGGEKLFF. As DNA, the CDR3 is TGTGCCACCAGTGCAGAGGGTGGCGAAAAACTGTTTTTT.

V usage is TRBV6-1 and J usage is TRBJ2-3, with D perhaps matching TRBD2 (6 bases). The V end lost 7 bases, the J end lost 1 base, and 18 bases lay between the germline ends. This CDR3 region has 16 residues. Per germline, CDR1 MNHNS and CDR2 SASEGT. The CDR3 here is CASTPFSLARTDTQYF. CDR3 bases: TGTGCCAGCACCCCTTTTTCGCTAGCGCGCACAGATACGCAGTATTTT.